A single sample is the source of the 24 T cell receptor beta chains below, sequenced in a study of shared clonotypes between healthy human individuals. Sequencing was performed with immunoSEQ multiplex PCR; in TCRdb, only in-frame clones are kept and a portion is missing. The sample shows about 520,000 clones, over 70% of them seen only once. Sequenced material: PBMCs. These receptors were collected from a woman between 40 and 55 years old in good health. Some clones in this sample may be carry-over from other donors' samples.

The V gene is TRBV28, the J gene TRBJ2-7, with 9 bases aligning to TRBD2. Germline-derived CDR1 and CDR2 are MDHEN and SYDVKM. J lost 4 bases, V lost 3 bases, and 4 bases had no gene match. The CDR3 has 14 amino acids. The CDR3 nucleotides are TGTGCCAGCAGTTTTGGTAGCGGGAGATACGAGCAGTACTTC. Translating gives CASSFGSGRYEQYF.

The V call is TRBV9, the J call TRBJ2-5, with 8 bases fitting TRBD2. The J call may be mistaken, given a closer DNA end match to TRBJ2-7. CDR3 length: 14 amino acids. Germline assignment: CDR1 SGDLS and CDR2 YYNGEE. CDR3 DNA: TGTGCCAGCAGCCGCTCGGGGGGGACGGCCGAGCAGTACTTC. It translates to CASSRSGGTAEQYF.

This clone showed up just a few times. The chain links TRBV7-2 to TRBJ2-7; 10 positions match TRBD2. The trim removed 5 bases at V and 5 bases at J, leaving 15 bases unmatched. This CDR3 has 17 residues. Germline V CDR1 and CDR2: SGHTA, FQGNSA. The CDR3 DNA reads TGTGCCAGCAGCATAGAACTAGCGGGGAGTGGGAGGGACGAGCAGTACTTC. It translates to CASSIELAGSGRDEQYF.

As for this clone: A read error may be the cause here, since a much bigger clone is one base away. This sample includes further DNA sequences coding for the same CDR3. The chain's CDR3 is CASPQGSSSGNTIYF. As DNA, the CDR3 is TGTGCCAGCCCCCAGGGGTCTAGCTCTGGAAACACCATATATTTT. The chain couples TRBV7-9 to TRBJ1-3; possible D gene TRBD1, 6 bases. The germline CDR1 and CDR2 sequences are SEHNR and FQNEAQ (reference sequence). V was clipped by 8 bases and J by 0 bases, with 14 bases between them. This CDR3 region has 15 residues.

The chain recombines TRBV18 with TRBJ1-1, with TRBD1 matching 10 bases. Trimming cost V 4 bases and J 11 bases; bases outside gene matches: 7. The CDR3 has 13 amino acids. CDR1 KGHSH and CDR2 LQKENI come from the germline V gene. This chain's CDR3 is CASSQDRGNLAFF. The CDR3 DNA follows: TGTGCCAGCTCACAGGACAGGGGGAATTTGGCTTTCTTT. The variable domain in full, with the rest retrieved from reference TRBV18 and TRBJ1-1, is NAGVMQNPRHLVRRRGQEARLRCSPMKGHSHVYWYRQLPEEGLKFMVYLQKENIIDESGMPKERFSAEFPKEGPSILRIQQVVRGDSAAYFCASSQDRGNLAFFGQGTRLTVV.

CDR3 residues: CASSQELDRAYTQYF. The CDR3 coding sequence is TGCGCCAGCAGCCAAGAGCTGGACAGGGCTTATACGCAGTATTTT. This sequence joins TRBV4-1 and TRBJ2-3, with TRBD1 identical over 8 bases. Trimming removed 0 bases from V and 7 bases from J; junction bases left unmatched: 6. The germline V gene has CDR1 MGHRA and CDR2 YSYEKL. This CDR3 has 15 residues.

The J gene is TRBJ2-1, the V gene TRBV6-5, with TRBD2 matching over 11 bases. CDR3 size: 13 residues. V dropped 6 bases and J dropped 7; count of bases not matched to a gene: 2. From germline, CDR1 is MNHEY and CDR2 SVGAGI. The CDR3 protein is CASRASGRNEQFF. As DNA, the CDR3 is TGTGCCAGCAGGGCTAGCGGGAGGAATGAGCAGTTCTTC.

The V call is TRBV7-9, the J call TRBJ1-3; 7 positions agree with TRBD1. Germline loops: CDR1 SEHNR, CDR2 FQNEAQ (reference sequence). The CDR3 is made up of 15 amino acids. V trimming: 4 bases; J trimming: 1 base; junction bases outside the gene matches: 4. The CDR3 bases are TGTGCCAGCAGCTCTCACAGGGGTTCTGGAAACACCATATATTTT. Encoded protein: CASSSHRGSGNTIYF.

The count of this clone is one. This chain links TRBV11-2 with TRBJ2-7; D could derive from TRBD1 or TRBD2 (5 bases each). This CDR3 spans 16 amino acids. Trimming shortened V by 0 bases and J by 1 base, and 13 bases separated the two germline ends. CDR1 is SGHAT, CDR2 FQNNGV, per germline. CDR3 residues: CASSLDGGDGSYEQYF. In DNA form, the CDR3 reads TGTGCCAGCAGCTTAGATGGGGGAGATGGATCCTACGAGCAGTACTTC. Full variable domain (outside the CDR3, taken from reference TRBV11-2 and TRBJ2-7): EAGVAQSPRYKIIEKRQSVAFWCNPISGHATLYWYQQILGQGPKLLIQFQNNGVVDDSQLPKDRFSAERLKGVDSTLKIQPAKLEDSAVYLCASSLDGGDGSYEQYFGPGTRLTVT.

This clone has a count of ten or more. The identical CDR3 is also encoded by other nucleotide sequences in the sample. The chain carries TRBV27 and TRBJ2-4, with a possible D match to TRBD1 (6 bases). With 3 bases removed from V and 0 bases from J, the gap between germline ends came to 18 bases. CDR1 MNHEY and CDR2 SMNVEV come from the germline V gene (reference sequence). This CDR3 has 18 residues. The chain's CDR3 is CASSLGARAGLAKNIQYF. CDR3 nucleotides: TGTGCCAGCAGTTTGGGGGCAAGGGCAGGACTAGCCAAAAACATTCAGTACTTC.

V usage is TRBV7-9 and J usage is TRBJ2-1; 8 nucleotides line up with TRBD1. This CDR3 has 12 residues. Germline V CDR1 and CDR2: SEHNR, FQNEAQ (reference sequence). V dropped 5 bases and J dropped 10; count of bases not matched to a gene: 4. The CDR3 here is CASSPGQAEQFF. CDR3 bases: TGTGCCAGCAGCCCGGGACAGGCCGAGCAGTTCTTC.

As to this clone: This likely stems from a read error, as it lies one base from a far larger clone. The chain's CDR3 is CTSSQGLRHTEAFF. DNA for the CDR3: TGTACCAGCAGCCAGGGACTACGGCACACTGAAGCTTTCTTT. V is TRBV7-9 and J is TRBJ1-1; D may be TRBD1 (5 bases). Germline V gene sequence: CDR1 SEHNR, CDR2 FQNEAQ (reference sequence). CDR3 size: 14 residues. The full variable domain, in which reference TRBV7-9 and TRBJ1-1 provide the parts outside the CDR3, is DTGVSQNPRHKITKRGQNVTFRCDPISEHNRLYWYRQTLGQGPEFLTYFQNEAQLEKSRLLSDRFSAERPKGSFSTLEIQRTEQGDSAMYLCTSSQGLRHTEAFFGQGTRLTVV.

This chain links TRBV28 with TRBJ1-2; D not certain. The CDR3 loop spans 11 amino acids. Trimming cost V 3 bases and J 8 bases, with 7 bases left between them. The V gene's germline CDR1 is MDHEN and CDR2 SYDVKM. The CDR3 nucleotides are TGTGCCAGCAGTTTCTTCCGGGGCTACACCTTC. It translates to CASSFFRGYTF.

This chain uses TRBV28 with TRBJ2-1, with 8 bases matching TRBD1. V dropped 8 bases and J dropped 5; count of bases not matched to a gene: 11. CDR3 size: 15 residues. Germline values: CDR1 MDHEN, CDR2 SYDVKM. The CDR3 reads CASSLPGQVHNEQFF. CDR3 coding DNA: TGTGCCAGCTCGTTGCCGGGACAGGTCCACAATGAGCAGTTCTTC.

J is TRBJ2-7 and V is TRBV28; D remains ambiguous. Per the germline V gene, CDR1 is MDHEN and CDR2 is SYDVKM. The CDR3 is 14 amino acids. The V end lost 5 bases, the J end lost 6 bases, and 17 bases lay between the germline ends. CDR3 protein: CASSPWVGAREQYF. The DNA for the CDR3 is TGTGCCAGCAGTCCTTGGGTAGGAGCGCGCGAGCAGTACTTC.

In the case of this clone: Since a far larger clone is one base different, this is likely a read error. The chain combines TRBV7-9 with TRBJ2-3, with D tentatively TRBD1 (6 bases). Germline loops: CDR1 SEHNR, CDR2 FQNEAQ (reference sequence). V gave up 6 bases and J gave up 11 bases, with 27 bases separating them. The CDR3 contains 16 residues. The CDR3 loop reads CASRPPLQGGDDGQYF. The CDR3 DNA reads TGTGCCAGCAGGCCCCCTCTACAGGGCGGAGACGATGGGCAGTATTTT.

The CDR3 DNA is TGTGCCAGCAGCTTAGGCGATTGGGGGCGTGCAGCTAATGAAAAACTGTTTTTT. It encodes CASSLGDWGRAANEKLFF. The chain is built from TRBV7-9 and TRBJ1-4; D perhaps matches TRBD1 (6 bases). Germline V CDR1 and CDR2: SEHNR, FQNEAQ (reference sequence). The V end was cut by 1 base, the J end by 3 bases, with 18 bases between. The CDR3 is 18 amino acids.

The rearrangement joins TRBV6-1 to TRBJ1-4; no definite D call. The CDR3 length is 14 residues. Trimming stripped 6 bases from V and 10 bases from J, with 18 bases between. In germline, CDR1 is MNHNS, CDR2 SASEGT. The CDR3 DNA reads TGTGCCAGCAGGCCGGGGTACTCTTGGGCAAAACTGTTTTTT. It codes for CASRPGYSWAKLFF.

Points on this clone: This probably arose from a read error, given a far larger clone one base away. The chain joins TRBV5-6 to TRBJ2-7, with 9 positions matching TRBD1. This CDR3 has 14 residues. The germline V gene has CDR1 SGHDT and CDR2 YYEEEE. The CDR3 region has the DNA TGTGCCAGCAGCTCCGGGACAGGGAGGCACGAGCATTACTTC. It specifies CASSSGTGRHEHYF.

To note about this clone: This sequence is one base from a far larger clone and is likely a read error. This rearrangement joins TRBV18 to TRBJ1-2; no firm D call. The germline V and J ends were trimmed by 4 bases and 3 bases, with 6 bases remaining between them. CDR1 and CDR2 (germline): KGHSH, LQKENI. CDR3 size: 12 residues. CDR3 DNA sequence: TGTGCCAGCTCACAACCAGACTATGGCTACACCTTC. Its translation: CASSQPDYGYTF.

There are a few counts of this clone. It differs at one base from a far larger clone, so likely a read error. V is TRBV29-1 and J is TRBJ2-3, with 9 positions matching TRBD2. The ends lost 4 bases at V and 2 bases at J; junction bases unmatched: 7. Per the germline V gene, CDR1 is SQVTM and CDR2 is ANQGSEA. CDR3 size: 15 residues. The CDR3 nucleotides are TGCAGCGTTGGTTTAGCGGGAGAGGTCACAGATACGCAGTATTTT. Protein product: CSVGLAGEVTDTQYF.

CDR3 DNA: TGTGCCAGCAGACTAGGGGTTTACAATGAGCAGTTCTTC. Protein product: CASRLGVYNEQFF. The chain joins TRBV6-1 to TRBJ2-1; D is perhaps TRBD1 or TRBD2 (5 bases each). Trimming pared 6 bases from V and 4 bases from J, leaving 10 bases between. Per the germline V gene, CDR1 is MNHNS and CDR2 is SASEGT. This CDR3 has 13 residues.

Comments on this clone: A far larger clone is a single base away, which makes a read error likely. V usage is TRBV6-5 and J usage is TRBJ1-5; D unresolved. The CDR3 consists of 15 residues. Trimming cost V 5 bases and J 6 bases, with 17 bases left between them. Germline V CDR1 and CDR2: MNHEY, SVGAGI. The CDR3: CASSPQWVGSQPQHF. The CDR3 nucleotides are TGTGCCAGCAGTCCACAGTGGGTGGGGAGTCAGCCCCAGCATTTT.

This sequence joins TRBV6-1 and TRBJ2-7; a possible D gene is TRBD1 (5 bases). The germline V gene encodes CDR1 MNHNS and CDR2 SASEGT. The CDR3 spans 14 residues. The germline V and J ends were trimmed by 2 bases and 3 bases, with 11 bases remaining between them. The CDR3, as DNA: TGTGCCAGCAGTGAACAGGGATCCCGCTACGAGCAGTACTTC. Translating it yields CASSEQGSRYEQYF.